This T cell receptor beta chain was captured by sequencing in a study of identifying expanded T cells in peripheral blood. Profiling relied on immunoSEQ multiplex PCR, and the TCRdb table lists in-frame clones only, not all of them. The repertoire holds 85,000 to 120,000 clones, with around 88% as singletons. This clone was counted a few times. Germline V gene lookup returns CDR1 SNHLY and CDR2 FYNNEI. The V end was cut by 0 bases, the J end by 6 bases, with 12 bases between. CDR3 size: 14 residues. The TCR originated in a person aged 18 to 70 in good health. Sequenced sample: blood. This chain uses TRBV2 with TRBJ2-7; TRBD1 is a possible D gene (6 bases). In nucleotides, the CDR3 is TGTGCCAGCAGTGAAGCGGGAGTGACAGGCGAGCAGTACTTC. It specifies CASSEAGVTGEQYF.